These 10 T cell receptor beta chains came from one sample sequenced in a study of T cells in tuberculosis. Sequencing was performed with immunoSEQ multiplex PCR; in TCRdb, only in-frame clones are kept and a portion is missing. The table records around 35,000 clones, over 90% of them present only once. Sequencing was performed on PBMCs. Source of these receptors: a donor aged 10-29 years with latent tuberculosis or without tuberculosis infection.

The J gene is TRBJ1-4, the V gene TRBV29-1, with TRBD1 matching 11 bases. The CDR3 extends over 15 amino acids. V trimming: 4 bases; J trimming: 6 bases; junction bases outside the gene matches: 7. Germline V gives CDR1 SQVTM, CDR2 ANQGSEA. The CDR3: CSVGAPGQGDEKLFF. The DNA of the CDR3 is TGCAGCGTTGGAGCCCCGGGACAGGGGGATGAAAAACTGTTTTTT. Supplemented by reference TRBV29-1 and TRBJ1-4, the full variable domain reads SAVISQKPSRDICQRGTSLTIQCQVDSQVTMMFWYRQQPGQSLTLIATANQGSEATYESGFVIDKFPISRPNLTFSTLTVSNMSPEDSSIYLCSVGAPGQGDEKLFFGSGTQLSVL.

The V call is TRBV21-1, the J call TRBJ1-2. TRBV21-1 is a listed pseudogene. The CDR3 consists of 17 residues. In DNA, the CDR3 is TGTGCCAGCATTATTAGCCTGGAAGGGAGACTTAACTATGGCTACACCTTC. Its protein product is CASIISLEGRLNYGYTF.

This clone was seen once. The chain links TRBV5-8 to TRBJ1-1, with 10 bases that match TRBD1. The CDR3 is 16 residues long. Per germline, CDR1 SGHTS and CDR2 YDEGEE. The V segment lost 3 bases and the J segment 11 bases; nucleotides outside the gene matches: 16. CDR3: CASSSGLGQGSTGAFF. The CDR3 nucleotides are TGTGCCAGCAGCTCGGGTTTGGGACAGGGGTCAACGGGCGCTTTCTTT.

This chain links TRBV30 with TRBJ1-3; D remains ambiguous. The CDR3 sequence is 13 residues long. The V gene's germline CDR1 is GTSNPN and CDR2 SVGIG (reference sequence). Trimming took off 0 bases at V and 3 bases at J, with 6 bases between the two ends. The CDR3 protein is CAWSVPGGNTIYF. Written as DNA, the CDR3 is TGTGCCTGGAGTGTACCCGGTGGAAACACCATATATTTT.

For the CDR3, the DNA is TGTGCCAGCAGCTTTACAGGGCAAGAGACCCAGTACTTC. Its translation: CASSFTGQETQYF. The rearrangement uses TRBV5-4 and TRBJ2-5, with D possibly matching TRBD1 (6 bases). Germline V gene lookup returns CDR1 SGHNT and CDR2 YYREEE (reference sequence). The CDR3 spans 13 residues. V lost 2 bases and J lost 2, with 7 bases in between.

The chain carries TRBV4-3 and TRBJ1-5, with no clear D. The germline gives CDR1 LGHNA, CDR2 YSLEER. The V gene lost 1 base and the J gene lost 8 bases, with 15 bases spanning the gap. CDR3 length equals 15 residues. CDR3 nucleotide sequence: TGCGCCAGCAGCCAAGTGCTTGGAGGGTTTGAGCCCCAGCATTTT. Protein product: CASSQVLGGFEPQHF.

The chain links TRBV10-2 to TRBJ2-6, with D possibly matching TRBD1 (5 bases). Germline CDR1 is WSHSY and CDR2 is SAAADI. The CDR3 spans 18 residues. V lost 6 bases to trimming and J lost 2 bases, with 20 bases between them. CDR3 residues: CASSPRGTLGPGANVLTF. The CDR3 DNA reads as TGCGCCAGCAGCCCAAGGGGTACCCTTGGACCTGGGGCCAACGTCCTGACTTTC.

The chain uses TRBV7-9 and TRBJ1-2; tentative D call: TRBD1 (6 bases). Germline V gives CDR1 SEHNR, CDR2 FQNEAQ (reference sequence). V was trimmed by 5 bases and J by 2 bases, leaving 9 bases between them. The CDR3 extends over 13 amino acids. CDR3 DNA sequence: TGTGCCAGCAGCCCAGACAGGAACTATGGCTACACCTTC. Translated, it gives CASSPDRNYGYTF.

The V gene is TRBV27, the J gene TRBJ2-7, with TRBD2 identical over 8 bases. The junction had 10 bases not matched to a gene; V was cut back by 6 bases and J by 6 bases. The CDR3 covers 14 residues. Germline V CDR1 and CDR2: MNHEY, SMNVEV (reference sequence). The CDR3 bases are TGTGCCAGCAGCCCCGGGACTAGGGGAGGCGAGCAGTACTTC. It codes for CASSPGTRGGEQYF.

CDR3 protein: CASSSPGPREQYF. As DNA, the CDR3 is TGTGCCAGCAGTTCCCCCGGCCCTAGAGAGCAGTACTTC. The rearrangement uses TRBV6-5 and TRBJ2-7; D is unresolved. The V end lost 4 bases, the J end lost 7 bases, and 14 bases lay between the germline ends. CDR3 size: 13 residues. Germline V gene lookup returns CDR1 MNHEY and CDR2 SVGAGI.